This T cell receptor beta chain was captured in a study of early T cells in non-severe SARS-CoV-2 infection. Study overall: Sequencing input comprised bulk RNA from unsorted whole blood; chain pairing was not available.

This clonotype occurred many times. Unique molecular identifiers tagged individual cDNA molecules. In TCRdb, the 5' RACE reads were re-called with MiXCR into one record per CDR3 protein. Of roughly 28,000 distinct CDR3 sequences listed, roughly 5% are singletons. In germline, CDR1 is SGHTA, CDR2 FQGNSA. Trimming shortened V by 6 bases and J by 1 base, and 28 bases separated the two germline ends. This CDR3 is 21 amino acids long. The chain uses TRBV7-2 and TRBJ2-6; D tentatively reads TRBD1 or TRBD2 (5 bases each). This TCR was recovered from an adult who was a healthcare worker with PCR-confirmed SARS-CoV-2 infection or an uninfected control (not recorded which). The sequencing sample was made of whole blood. CDR3 sequence reads: CASSSRTAEGRRKSGANVLTF. The CDR3 DNA follows: TGTGCCAGCAGTTCTAGAACCGCCGAGGGACGACGGAAATCTGGGGCCAACGTCCTGACTTTC.